This T cell receptor beta chain stems from a study of memory CD4+ T cells and cytomegalovirus serostatus (dated by TCRdb to the late 2010s). Regarding the research as a whole: A total of around 35 healthy Belgian adults, of whom 9 were CMV seropositive and approximately 24 were CMV seronegative, were included in the cohort. To replicate a published TCR-based CMV serostatus classifier, the study sequenced CD4+ memory TCRbeta repertoires from a Belgian cohort whose cytomegalovirus serostatus was known.

The CDR1 and CDR2 encoded by the germline V gene are LGHNA and YSLEER. The germline V and J ends show losses of 1 base and 1 base respectively, and no gene match explains 4 bases of the junction. There are 15 amino acids in the CDR3, from cysteine to phenylalanine inclusive. The only DNA kept is the CDR3, 45 bases in frame from the first base. The Quick-DNA Microprep Kit was used to extract genomic DNA from the sorted cells. TCRbeta DNA was amplified with the immunoSEQ hsTCRbeta kit following the manufacturer's protocol. TCRbeta libraries were sequenced on an Illumina MiSeq instrument. The authors processed their data as follows. After out-of-frame sequences were removed, 2 million to 2.5 million distinct TCRbeta sequences remained, averaging roughly 67,000 per individual. Each individual was scored using the number of 160 or so previously reported CMV-associated TCRbeta sequences that the individual carried and the total number of productive distinct TCRbeta sequences. A beta-binomial model was reimplemented in Python, and scikit-learn random forests with default parameters were trained on US cohort data. On the Belgian cohort, classifier performance was reported as the median AUC, along with percentile confidence intervals, across 10,000 bootstrap iterations. TCRdb took over this immuneACCESS table, retaining in-frame rearrangements with V and J assigned. Such tables are incomplete; in checked studies, under half of the missing clones stem from an unresolved V gene, and the remainder is unexplained. From that table come the V and J calls and clone size; the DNA was used to work out D and trimming. A total of roughly 84,000 clones appear in this sample, around 80% of them only once. The ten largest clonotypes hold around 0.73% of the sample.

Points the paper makes about the study in general: Results were interpreted as suggesting that the CMV-associated TCR signature is largely present in the CD4+ memory repertoire. Only CD4+CD45RO+ memory cells were sequenced, in contrast to the original study, in which naive and memory CD4+ and CD8+ populations were covered. Among the roughly 160 previously reported CMV-associated TCRbeta sequences, 67 showed up in the CD4+ memory repertoires, with each one found in between one and five individuals. The original-framework classifier achieved a median bootstrapped AUC of 0.95 with a 95% CI of 0.76-1.00 on the Belgian cohort. For CMV serostatus prediction, a median bootstrapped AUC of 0.95 was reached with the original framework, and a median bootstrapped AUC of about 0.89 was reached with a US-trained random forest.

A FACSAria II was used to sort memory CD4+ T cells, defined as single viable CD3+CD4+CD8-CD45RO+ cells. CMV serostatus was determined using a Roche Elecsys assay that detects serum IgG against CMV pp150, pp28, p38 and p52. Following thawing, total CD4+ T cells were enriched through positive selection using CD4 magnetic microbeads. The samples came from a different study that was designed specifically to examine the CD4+ T cell memory repertoire. Peripheral blood mononuclear cells were isolated and cryopreserved according to standard operating procedures, and serum was kept at -80 degrees C. Staining used CD3-PerCP (BW264/56), CD4-APC (RPA-T4), CD45RO-PE (UCHT1) and CD8-Pacific Orange (3B5) antibodies, with Sytox blue excluding non-viable cells. On this clone: Its recognized antigen is unknown. Per-base qualities were not stored, and no clone one base away is much larger.

The receptor's source is an adult in good health and CMV-seronegative. The sequencing sample was made of memory CD4+ T cells from blood. The chain was built from TRBV4-3 and TRBJ2-7, and TRBD2 matches 7 of the central bases. The DNA is TGCGCCAGCAGCCAAGCGGGGGGAGTTTCCTACGAGCAGTACTTC. This encodes CASSQAGGVSYEQYF.